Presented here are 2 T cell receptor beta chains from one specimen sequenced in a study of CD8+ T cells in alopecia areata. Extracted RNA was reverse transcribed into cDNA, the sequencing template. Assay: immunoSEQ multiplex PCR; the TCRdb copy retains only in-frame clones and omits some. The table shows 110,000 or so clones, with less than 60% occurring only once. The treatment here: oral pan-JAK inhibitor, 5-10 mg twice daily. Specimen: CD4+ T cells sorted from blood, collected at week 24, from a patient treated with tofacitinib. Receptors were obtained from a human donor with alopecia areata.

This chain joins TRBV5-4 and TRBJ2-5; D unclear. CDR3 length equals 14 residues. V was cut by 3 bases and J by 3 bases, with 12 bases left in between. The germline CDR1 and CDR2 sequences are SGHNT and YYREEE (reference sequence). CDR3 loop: CASSSRTEEETQYF. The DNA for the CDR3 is TGTGCCAGCAGCTCAAGGACGGAAGAAGAGACCCAGTACTTC.

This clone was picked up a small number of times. CDR3 DNA: TGTGCCAGCAGCTCACAGGGAAACTATGGCTACACCTTC. Translation: CASSSQGNYGYTF. The chain couples TRBV7-9 to TRBJ1-2; TRBD1 is a possible D gene (6 bases). This CDR3 region has 13 residues. CDR1 is SEHNR, CDR2 FQNEAQ, per germline (reference sequence). The V end lost 4 bases, the J end lost 2 bases, and 8 bases lay between the germline ends.